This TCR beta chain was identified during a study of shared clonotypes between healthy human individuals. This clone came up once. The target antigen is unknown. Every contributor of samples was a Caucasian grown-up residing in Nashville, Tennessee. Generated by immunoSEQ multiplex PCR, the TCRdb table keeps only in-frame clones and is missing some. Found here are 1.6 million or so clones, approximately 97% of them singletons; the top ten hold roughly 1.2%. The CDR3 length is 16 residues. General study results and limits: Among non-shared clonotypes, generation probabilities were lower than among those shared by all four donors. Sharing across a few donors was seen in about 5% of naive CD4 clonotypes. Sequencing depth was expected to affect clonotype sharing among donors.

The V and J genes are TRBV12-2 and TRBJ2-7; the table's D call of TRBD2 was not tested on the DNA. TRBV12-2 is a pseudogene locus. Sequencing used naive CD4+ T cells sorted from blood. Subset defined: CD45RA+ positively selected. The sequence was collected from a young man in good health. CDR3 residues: CASRLGNSLARYEQYF. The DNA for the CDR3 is TGTGCAAGTCGCTTAGGTAATAGCCTTGCCCGGTACGAGCAGTACTTC.